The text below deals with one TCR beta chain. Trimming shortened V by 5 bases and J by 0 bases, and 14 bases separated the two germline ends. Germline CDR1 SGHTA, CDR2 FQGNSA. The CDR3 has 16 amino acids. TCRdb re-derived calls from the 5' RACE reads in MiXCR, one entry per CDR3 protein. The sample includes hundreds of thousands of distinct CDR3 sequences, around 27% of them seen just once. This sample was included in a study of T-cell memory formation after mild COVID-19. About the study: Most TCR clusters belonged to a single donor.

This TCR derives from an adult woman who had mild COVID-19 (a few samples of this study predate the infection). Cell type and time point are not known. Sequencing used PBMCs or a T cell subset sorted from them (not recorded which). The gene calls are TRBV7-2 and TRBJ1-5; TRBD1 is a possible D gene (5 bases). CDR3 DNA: TGTGCCAGCAGCCTTGTATCGGGGCATAGCAATCAGCCCCAGCATTTT. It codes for CASSLVSGHSNQPQHF. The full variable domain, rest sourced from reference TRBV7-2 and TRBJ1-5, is GAGVSQSPSNKVTEKGKDVELRCDPISGHTALYWYRQSLGQGLEFLIYFQGNSAPDKSGLPSDRFSAERTGGSVSTLTIQRTQQEDSAVYLCASSLVSGHSNQPQHFGDGTRLSIL.